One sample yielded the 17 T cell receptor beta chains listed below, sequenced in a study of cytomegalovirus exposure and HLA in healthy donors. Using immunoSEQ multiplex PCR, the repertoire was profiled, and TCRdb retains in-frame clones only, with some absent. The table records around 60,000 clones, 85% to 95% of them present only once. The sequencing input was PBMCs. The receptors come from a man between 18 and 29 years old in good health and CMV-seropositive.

As DNA, the CDR3 is TGTGCCAGCAGCTTATTGTCCCCTCGGGACACCATATATTTT. Protein product: CASSLLSPRDTIYF. The chain employs TRBV5-5 and TRBJ1-3; no firm D call. The V end was cut by 2 bases, the J end by 8 bases, with 14 bases between. The CDR3 runs 14 residues. Germline CDR1 SGHKS, CDR2 YYEKEE (reference sequence).

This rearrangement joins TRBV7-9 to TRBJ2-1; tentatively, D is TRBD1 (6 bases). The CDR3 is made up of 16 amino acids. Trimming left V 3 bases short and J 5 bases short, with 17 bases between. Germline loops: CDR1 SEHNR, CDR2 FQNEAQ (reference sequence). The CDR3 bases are TGTGCCAGCAGCTTCGGTTCGGACAGCAGAGACAATGAGCAGTTCTTC. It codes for CASSFGSDSRDNEQFF.

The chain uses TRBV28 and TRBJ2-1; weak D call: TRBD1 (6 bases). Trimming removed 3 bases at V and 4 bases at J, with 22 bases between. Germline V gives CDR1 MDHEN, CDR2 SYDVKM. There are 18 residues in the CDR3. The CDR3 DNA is TGTGCCAGCAGTTTCCATGCAGGGGCCGCCCTTGGGTACAATGAGCAGTTCTTC. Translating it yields CASSFHAGAALGYNEQFF.

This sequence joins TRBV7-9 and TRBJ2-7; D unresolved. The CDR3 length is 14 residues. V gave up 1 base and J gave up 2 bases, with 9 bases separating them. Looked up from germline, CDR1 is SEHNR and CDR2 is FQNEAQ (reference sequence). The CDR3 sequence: CASSLVAGAYEQYF. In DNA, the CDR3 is TGTGCCAGCAGCTTAGTCGCAGGTGCCTACGAGCAGTACTTC.

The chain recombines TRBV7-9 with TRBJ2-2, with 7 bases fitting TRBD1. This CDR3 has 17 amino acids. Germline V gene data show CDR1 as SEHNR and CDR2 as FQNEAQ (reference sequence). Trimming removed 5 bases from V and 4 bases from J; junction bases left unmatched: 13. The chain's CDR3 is CASSPNDRERTTGELFF. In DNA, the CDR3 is TGTGCCAGCAGCCCAAATGACAGGGAAAGAACCACCGGGGAGCTGTTTTTT.

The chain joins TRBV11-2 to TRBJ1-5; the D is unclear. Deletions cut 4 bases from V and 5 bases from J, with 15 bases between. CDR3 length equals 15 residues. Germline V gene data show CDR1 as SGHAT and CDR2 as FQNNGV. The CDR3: CASSYQPGIDQPQHF. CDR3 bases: TGTGCCAGCAGCTACCAGCCGGGGATAGATCAGCCCCAGCATTTT.

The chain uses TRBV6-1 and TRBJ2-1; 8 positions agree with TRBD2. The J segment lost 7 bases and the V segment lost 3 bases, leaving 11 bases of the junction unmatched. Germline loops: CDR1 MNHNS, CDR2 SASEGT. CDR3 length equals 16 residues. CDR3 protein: CASSDPPSGPGNEQFF. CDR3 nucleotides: TGTGCCAGCAGTGATCCGCCTAGCGGGCCGGGGAATGAGCAGTTCTTC.

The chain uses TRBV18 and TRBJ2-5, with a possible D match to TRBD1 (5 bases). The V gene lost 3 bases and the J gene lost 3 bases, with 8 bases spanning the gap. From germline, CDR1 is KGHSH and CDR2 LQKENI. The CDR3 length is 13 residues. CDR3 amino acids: CASSPTGKETQYF. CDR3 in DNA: TGTGCCAGCTCACCCACAGGAAAAGAGACCCAGTACTTC.

The CDR3 bases are TGTGCCAGCTCTCGGACAGGGGCTGTATCTTTCGCAGATACGCAGTATTTT. Its protein product is CASSRTGAVSFADTQYF. The chain combines TRBV18 with TRBJ2-3, with 9 bases that match TRBD1. V dropped 6 bases and J dropped 4; count of bases not matched to a gene: 14. The length of the CDR3 is 17 residues. Germline V CDR1 and CDR2: KGHSH, LQKENI.

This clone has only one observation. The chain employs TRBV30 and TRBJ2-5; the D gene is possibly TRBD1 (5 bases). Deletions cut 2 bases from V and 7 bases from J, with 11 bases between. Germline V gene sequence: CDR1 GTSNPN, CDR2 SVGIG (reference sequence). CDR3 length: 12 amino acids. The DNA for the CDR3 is TGTGCCTGGAGTCATCGTCAGGGGACCCAGTACTTC. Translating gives CAWSHRQGTQYF.

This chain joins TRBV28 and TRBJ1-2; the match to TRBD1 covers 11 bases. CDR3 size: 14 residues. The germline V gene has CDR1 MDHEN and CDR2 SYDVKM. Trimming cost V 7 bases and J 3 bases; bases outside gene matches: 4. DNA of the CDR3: TGTGCCAGCACTGGACAGGGGGCGGACTATGGCTACACCTTC. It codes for CASTGQGADYGYTF.

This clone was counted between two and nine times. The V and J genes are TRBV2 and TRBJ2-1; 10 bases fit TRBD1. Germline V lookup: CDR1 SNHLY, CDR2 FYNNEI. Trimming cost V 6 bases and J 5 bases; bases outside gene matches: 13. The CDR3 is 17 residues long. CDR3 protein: CASSIETGTGVNNEQFF. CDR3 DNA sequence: TGTGCCAGCAGCATCGAGACCGGGACAGGGGTGAACAATGAGCAGTTCTTC.

The CDR3 protein is CAWGRDSIEKLFF. The CDR3 bases are TGTGCCTGGGGCCGGGACAGCATTGAAAAACTGTTTTTT. This rearrangement joins TRBV30 to TRBJ1-4, with 7 bases lining up with TRBD1. V lost 5 bases to trimming and J lost 7 bases; unmatched junction nucleotides: 7. The CDR3 is 13 amino acids. CDR1 is GTSNPN, CDR2 SVGIG, per germline (reference sequence).

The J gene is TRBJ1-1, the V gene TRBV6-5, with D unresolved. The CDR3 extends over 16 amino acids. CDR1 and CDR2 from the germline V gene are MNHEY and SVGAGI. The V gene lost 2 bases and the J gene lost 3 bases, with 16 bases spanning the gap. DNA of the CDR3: TGTGCCAGCAGTTACGGAGGTGGGGATACGGACACTGAAGCTTTCTTT. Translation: CASSYGGGDTDTEAFF.

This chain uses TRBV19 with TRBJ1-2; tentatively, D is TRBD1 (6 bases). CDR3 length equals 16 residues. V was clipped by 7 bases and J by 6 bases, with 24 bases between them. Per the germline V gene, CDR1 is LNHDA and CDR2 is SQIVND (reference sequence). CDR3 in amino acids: CASKRTETFYINGYTF. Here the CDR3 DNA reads TGTGCCAGTAAGAGGACAGAAACATTTTACATTAATGGCTACACCTTC. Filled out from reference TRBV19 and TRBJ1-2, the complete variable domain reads DGGITQSPKYLFRKEGQNVTLSCEQNLNHDAMYWYRQDPGQGLRLIYYSQIVNDFQKGDIAEGYSVSREKKESFPLTVTSAQKNPTAFYLCASKRTETFYINGYTFGSGTRLTVV.

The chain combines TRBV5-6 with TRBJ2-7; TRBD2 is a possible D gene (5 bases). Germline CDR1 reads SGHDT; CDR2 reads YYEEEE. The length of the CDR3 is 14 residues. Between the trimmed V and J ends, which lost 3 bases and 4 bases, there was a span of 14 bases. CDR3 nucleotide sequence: TGTGCCAGCAGCTCCGCCGATGGCGGGTACGAGCAGTACTTC. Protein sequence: CASSSADGGYEQYF.

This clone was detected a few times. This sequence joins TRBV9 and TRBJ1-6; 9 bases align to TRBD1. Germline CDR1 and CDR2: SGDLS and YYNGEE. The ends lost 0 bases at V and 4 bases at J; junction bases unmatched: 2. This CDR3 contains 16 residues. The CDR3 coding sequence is TGTGCCAGCAGCGTAGAGGACAGGGGTTATAATTCACCCCTCCACTTT. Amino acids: CASSVEDRGYNSPLHF.